This T cell receptor (beta chain) was recorded in a study of T cells in Graves' hyperthyroidism and ophthalmopathy. Study-level background: Staff took peripheral blood when the initial diagnosis was made, before any treatment began.

Trimming removed 4 bases from V and 9 bases from J; junction bases left unmatched: 10. The CDR3 loop spans 15 amino acids. Looked up from germline, CDR1 is SGHNT and CDR2 is YENEEA. Researchers amplified the TCR beta CDR3 regions from RNA transcripts. The HTBI set primed first-round TCR CDR3 RT-PCR. TCRdb recomputed calls from the multiplex PCR reads with MiXCR, one row per CDR3 protein. This table has approximately 410,000 distinct CDR3 sequences, around 15% appearing once. Ophthalmopathy patients had moderate-to-severe active disease, CAS ≥3, NOSPECS ≥4, and disease duration under 3 months. General study results and limits: Most clonotypes expanded in thyroid above 0.001 were likewise present in blood. A model of 13 V-J features distinguished ophthalmopathy from stable hyperthyroidism.

This clonotype was detected only a few times. Its cognate antigen is unknown. The sequenced material came from blood. The chain is built from TRBV11-3 and TRBJ2-1, with 9 bases that match TRBD2. The receptor was isolated from a man aged 18-30 years with Graves' ophthalmopathy. The CDR3 coding sequence is TGTGCCAGCAGCTCAATCGATAGCGGGAGAAGTGAGCAGTTCTTC. Its translation is CASSSIDSGRSEQFF.